This T cell receptor (beta chain) emerged from a study of response to subunit inactivated influenza vaccine. General observations from the study: Every seasonal influenza vaccination brings in few new T cells, the authors suggested.

V was cut by 0 bases and J by 5 bases, with 9 bases left in between. There are 14 residues in the CDR3. The germline gives CDR1 ENHRY, CDR2 SYGVKD. TCRdb called the RT-PCR reads again in MiXCR, with one record for every CDR3 protein. The sample lists 540,000 or so distinct CDR3 sequences, 13% occurring once. This clonotype was counted a few times. Its antigen remains unknown. This specimen consisted of PBMCs from blood, obtained about 6 weeks after vaccination. The clonotype comes from a man aged 50 to 60 who received an inactivated influenza vaccine. The chain links TRBV10-3 to TRBJ2-3; maybe TRBD1 (5 bases). CDR3 protein: CAISESLDKDTQYF. In DNA form, the CDR3 reads TGTGCCATCAGTGAGTCGTTGGACAAAGATACGCAGTATTTT.